The T cell receptor beta chain under discussion was sequenced for a study of blood T cell repertoires in COVID-19. Background on the study: Researchers got acute and convalescent COVID-19 samples from the United States, Italy and Spain. T cells, B-cell-depleted T cells, or PBMCs provided the cDNA or gDNA that served as material.

Original data processing: Reference gene primer amplification in the assay estimated nucleated cell counts. TCRdb keeps only in-frame clones here, not all; method: immunoSEQ multiplex PCR. V, J and clone size were drawn from that table, and D and trimming were deduced from the DNA. The data hold about 100,000 clones, with 90% to 95% observed a single time. V lost 6 bases and J 7 bases, leaving 10 bases between the germline ends. Germline V gives CDR1 MNHEY, CDR2 SVGAGI. The CDR3 consists of 12 residues. This clonotype was sampled from a man aged 45-60 years with acute or convalescent COVID-19. This chain uses TRBV6-5 with TRBJ1-5; D uncertain. Sequencing was performed on peripheral blood. The CDR3 reads CASRELSQPQHF. CDR3 nucleotide sequence: TGTGCCAGCAGGGAGTTGAGCCAGCCCCAGCATTTT.